This TCR beta chain was profiled in a study of cytomegalovirus exposure and HLA in healthy donors. In the study overall: Researchers previously reported finding about 110 million unique TCR beta sequences from about 179 million T cells. There were about 85 million unique TCRs (from HLA-typed donors) in an early data release.

Primers included in the PCR were 60 Vbeta and 13 Jbeta primers. Profiling relied on immunoSEQ multiplex PCR, and the TCRdb table lists in-frame clones only, not all of them. Of under 150,000 clones listed, around 72% are singletons. Germline V gives CDR1 SSHAT, CDR2 FNYEAQ (reference sequence). The CDR3 sequence is 18 residues long. Trimming removed 1 base from V and 4 bases from J, with 19 bases in between. Material for sequencing was PBMCs. This clonotype was obtained from a human donor in good health. The rearrangement uses TRBV7-7 and TRBJ2-2; D possibly corresponds to TRBD2 (6 bases). The CDR3 here is CASSLGDLLPLSTGELFF. In DNA form, the CDR3 reads TGTGCCAGCAGCTTAGGGGACTTATTACCTTTGAGCACCGGGGAGCTGTTTTTT.